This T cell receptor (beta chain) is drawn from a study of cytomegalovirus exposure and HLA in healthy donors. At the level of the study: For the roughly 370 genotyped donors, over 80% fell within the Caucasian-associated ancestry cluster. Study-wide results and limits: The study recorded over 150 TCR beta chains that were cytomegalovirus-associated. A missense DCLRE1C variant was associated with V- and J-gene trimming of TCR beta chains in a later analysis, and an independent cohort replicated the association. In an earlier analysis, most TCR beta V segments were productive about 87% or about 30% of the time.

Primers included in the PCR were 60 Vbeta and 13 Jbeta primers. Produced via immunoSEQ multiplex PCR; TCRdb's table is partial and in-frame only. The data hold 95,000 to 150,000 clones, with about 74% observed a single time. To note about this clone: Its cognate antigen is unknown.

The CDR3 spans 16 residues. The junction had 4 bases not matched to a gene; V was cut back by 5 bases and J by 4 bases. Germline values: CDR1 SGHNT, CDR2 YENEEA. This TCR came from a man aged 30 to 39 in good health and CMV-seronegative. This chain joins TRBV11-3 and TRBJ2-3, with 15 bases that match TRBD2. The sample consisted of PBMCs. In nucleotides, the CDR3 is TGTGCCAGCAGCATTGGACTAGCGGGAGGGGCAGATACGCAGTATTTT. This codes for CASSIGLAGGADTQYF. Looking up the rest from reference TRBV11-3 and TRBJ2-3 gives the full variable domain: EAGVVQSPRYKIIEKKQPVAFWCNPISGHNTLYWYLQNLGQGPELLIRYENEEAVDDSQLPKDRFSAERLKGVDSTLKIQPAELGDSAVYLCASSIGLAGGADTQYFGPGTRLTVL.